A single sample is the source of the 10 T cell receptor beta chains below, sequenced in a study of CD8 T cells in Susac syndrome. The RNA, about 0.5 to 1 ug, was put through reverse transcription using random hexamers. One entry per CDR3 protein results from TCRdb running MiXCR on the immunoSEQ multiplex PCR reads. The sample has around 77,000 distinct CDR3 sequences; roughly 95% are singletons. Sequencing input: CD4+ T cells from PBMCs. These TCRs come from a human donor with multiple sclerosis.

The V call is TRBV4-1, the J call TRBJ2-3, with 10 bases identical to TRBD1. V was pared by 4 bases and J by 3 bases, with 7 bases of the junction left unmatched. This CDR3 comprises 16 residues. The germline V gene has CDR1 MGHRA and CDR2 YSYEKL. The CDR3: CASSRLGQGLTDTQYF. The CDR3 DNA is TGCGCCAGCAGCCGGTTGGGACAGGGGTTGACAGATACGCAGTATTTT.

The chain employs TRBV5-1 and TRBJ2-1, with 8 bases lining up with TRBD1. Looked up from germline, CDR1 is SGHRS and CDR2 is YFSETQ. The V gene end was trimmed by 3 bases and the J gene end by 6 bases; junction bases not matched to a gene: 8. The CDR3 sequence is 15 residues long. CDR3 nucleotide sequence: TGCGCCAGCAGCTCGGGACAGGTTTTGGCCAATGAGCAGTTCTTC. Translation: CASSSGQVLANEQFF.

The chain is built from TRBV11-3 and TRBJ2-5; 13 bases line up with TRBD2. Looked up from germline, CDR1 is SGHNT and CDR2 is YENEEA. The CDR3 has 15 residues. Trimming took 6 bases from V and 4 from J; bases not matched to a gene: 5. DNA for the CDR3: TGTGCCAGCAGACTACTAGCGGGGGGGACAGAGACCCAGTACTTC. It specifies CASRLLAGGTETQYF.

The chain uses TRBV5-1 and TRBJ2-2; D remains ambiguous. Trimming left V 4 bases short and J 5 bases short, with 9 bases between. The CDR3 covers 13 residues. Germline V gene lookup returns CDR1 SGHRS and CDR2 YFSETQ. The CDR3 is CASSPRPTGELFF. CDR3 DNA sequence: TGCGCCAGCAGCCCGCGTCCTACCGGGGAGCTGTTTTTT. The full variable domain, in which reference TRBV5-1 and TRBJ2-2 provide the parts outside the CDR3, is KAGVTQTPRYLIKTRGQQVTLSCSPISGHRSVSWYQQTPGQGLQFLFEYFSETQRNKGNFPGRFSGRQFSNSRSEMNVSTLELGDSALYLCASSPRPTGELFFGEGSRLTVL.

This clonotype has just one count. The chain uses TRBV3-1 and TRBJ2-2, with 8 bases fitting TRBD1. The junction had 5 bases not matched to a gene; V was cut back by 3 bases and J by 5 bases. Germline loops: CDR1 LGHDT, CDR2 YNNKEL (reference sequence). The CDR3 length is 15 residues. The CDR3 DNA sequence: TGTGCCAGCAGCCAGGGCAGGGGGCAGACCGGGGAGCTGTTTTTT. It codes for CASSQGRGQTGELFF.

This chain uses TRBV3-1 with TRBJ1-1; D is possibly TRBD1 (6 bases). From germline, CDR1 is LGHDT and CDR2 YNNKEL (reference sequence). There are 17 residues in the CDR3. V lost 3 bases and J lost 2, with 19 bases in between. The CDR3 reads CASSHTSTKQGNTEAFF. CDR3 bases: TGTGCCAGCAGCCATACATCAACCAAACAGGGAAACACTGAAGCTTTCTTT.

The rearrangement links TRBV11-2 to TRBJ2-3; tentatively, D is TRBD2 (6 bases). Germline CDR1 reads SGHAT; CDR2 reads FQNNGV. This CDR3 is 18 amino acids long. Trimming stripped 1 base from V and 0 bases from J, with 17 bases between. Here the CDR3 reads CASSLGRGRGYSTDTQYF. The CDR3, as DNA: TGTGCCAGCAGCTTAGGTCGGGGGAGAGGGTACAGCACAGATACGCAGTATTTT.

The gene calls are TRBV9 and TRBJ2-7; D is uncertain. This CDR3 is built from 13 residues. Trimming removed 0 bases from V and 6 bases from J, with 10 bases in between. Germline V gene sequence: CDR1 SGDLS, CDR2 YYNGEE. The CDR3 loop is CASSVDKVGEQYF. CDR3 DNA sequence: TGTGCCAGCAGCGTAGATAAGGTCGGCGAGCAGTACTTC.

The rearrangement links TRBV29-1 to TRBJ2-7; tentatively, D is TRBD1 or TRBD2 (5 bases each). The length of the CDR3 is 12 residues. The germline CDR1 and CDR2 sequences are SQVTM and ANQGSEA. V was pared by 3 bases and J by 6 bases, with 12 bases between. The CDR3 protein is CSVDPGAGEQYF. The CDR3, as DNA: TGCAGCGTTGACCCCGGGGCGGGCGAGCAGTACTTC.

The sample holds one count of this clonotype. The chain uses TRBV24-1 and TRBJ1-6, with TRBD1 identical over 7 bases. The CDR3 loop spans 15 amino acids. V trimming: 6 bases; J trimming: 2 bases; junction bases outside the gene matches: 3. The germline V gene encodes CDR1 KGHDR and CDR2 SFDVKD. The CDR3 coding sequence is TGTGCCACCAGTTCGGGACAGACCTATAATTCACCCCTCCACTTT. This sequence encodes CATSSGQTYNSPLHF.